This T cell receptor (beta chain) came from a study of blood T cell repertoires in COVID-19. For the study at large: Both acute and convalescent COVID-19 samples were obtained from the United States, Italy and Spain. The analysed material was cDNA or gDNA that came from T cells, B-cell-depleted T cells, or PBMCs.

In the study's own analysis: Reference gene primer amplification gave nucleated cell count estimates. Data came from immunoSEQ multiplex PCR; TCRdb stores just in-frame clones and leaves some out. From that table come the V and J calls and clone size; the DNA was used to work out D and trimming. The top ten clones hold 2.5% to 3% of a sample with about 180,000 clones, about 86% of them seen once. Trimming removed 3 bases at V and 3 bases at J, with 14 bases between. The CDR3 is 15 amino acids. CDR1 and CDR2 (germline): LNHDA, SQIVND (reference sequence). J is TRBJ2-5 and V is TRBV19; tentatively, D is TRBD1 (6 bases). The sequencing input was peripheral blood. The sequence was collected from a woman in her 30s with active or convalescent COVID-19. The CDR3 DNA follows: TGTGCCAGTAGTATCGGACAGCTGGGGGAAGAGACCCAGTACTTC. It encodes CASSIGQLGEETQYF.